This TCR beta chain was documented in a study of siplizumab effects on memory and regulatory T cells. The study, taken as a whole, reports: Apparently key alloresponse contributors, naive T cells also seemed more diverse than memory cells.

Per germline, CDR1 DFQATT and CDR2 SNEGSKA (reference sequence). The CDR3 extends over 11 amino acids. The V gene lost 5 bases and the J gene lost 5 bases, with 8 bases spanning the gap. Turning to this clone: Its antigen is currently unknown.

Using immunoSEQ multiplex PCR, the repertoire was profiled, and TCRdb retains in-frame clones only, with some absent. Altogether approximately 100,000 clones are present, about 94% being singletons, with the ten largest covering under 0.2%. The sequence came from a human donor in good health. Material: non-Treg CD4+ T cells sorted from blood. The chain combines TRBV20-1 with TRBJ2-3, with no clear D. Written as DNA, the CDR3 is TGCAGTGCTCTACGGATAGATACGCAGTATTTT. This gives the protein CSALRIDTQYF.